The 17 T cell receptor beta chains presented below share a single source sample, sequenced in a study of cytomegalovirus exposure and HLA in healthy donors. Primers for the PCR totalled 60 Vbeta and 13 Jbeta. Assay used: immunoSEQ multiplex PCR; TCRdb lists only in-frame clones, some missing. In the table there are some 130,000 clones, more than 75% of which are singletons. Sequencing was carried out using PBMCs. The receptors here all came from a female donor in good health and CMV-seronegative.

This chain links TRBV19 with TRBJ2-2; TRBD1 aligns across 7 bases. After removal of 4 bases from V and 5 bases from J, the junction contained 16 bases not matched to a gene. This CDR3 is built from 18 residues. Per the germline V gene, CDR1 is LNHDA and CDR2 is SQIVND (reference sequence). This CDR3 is CASSTRGQAATTTGELFF. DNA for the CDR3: TGTGCCAGTAGTACAAGAGGACAGGCAGCCACAACAACCGGGGAGCTGTTTTTT. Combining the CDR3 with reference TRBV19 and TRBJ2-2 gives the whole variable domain DGGITQSPKYLFRKEGQNVTLSCEQNLNHDAMYWYRQDPGQGLRLIYYSQIVNDFQKGDIAEGYSVSREKKESFPLTVTSAQKNPTAFYLCASSTRGQAATTTGELFFGEGSRLTVL.

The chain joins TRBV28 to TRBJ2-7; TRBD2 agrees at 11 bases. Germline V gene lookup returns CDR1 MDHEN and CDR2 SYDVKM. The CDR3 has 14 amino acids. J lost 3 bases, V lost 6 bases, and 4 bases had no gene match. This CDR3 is CASREGLAVYEQYF. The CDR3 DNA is TGTGCCAGCAGGGAGGGACTAGCGGTCTACGAGCAGTACTTC.

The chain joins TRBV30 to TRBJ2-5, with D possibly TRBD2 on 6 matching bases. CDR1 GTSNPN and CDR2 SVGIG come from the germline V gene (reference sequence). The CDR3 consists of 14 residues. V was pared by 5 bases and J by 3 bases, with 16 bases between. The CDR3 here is CAWEDGGQKETQYF. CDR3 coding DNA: TGTGCCTGGGAGGATGGAGGGCAAAAAGAGACCCAGTACTTC.

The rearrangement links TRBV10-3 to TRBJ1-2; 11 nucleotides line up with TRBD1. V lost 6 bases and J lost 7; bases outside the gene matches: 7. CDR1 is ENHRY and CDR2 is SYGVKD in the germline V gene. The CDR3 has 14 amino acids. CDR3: CAIRPPGTGGGYTF. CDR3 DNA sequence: TGTGCCATCAGGCCACCCGGGACAGGGGGTGGCTACACCTTC.

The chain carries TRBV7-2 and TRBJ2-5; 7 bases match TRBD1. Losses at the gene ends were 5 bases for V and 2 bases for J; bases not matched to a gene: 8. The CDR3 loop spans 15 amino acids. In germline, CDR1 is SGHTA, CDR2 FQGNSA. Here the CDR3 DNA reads TGTGCCAGCAGCGTCTTATGGGGACAGCAAGAGACCCAGTACTTC. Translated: CASSVLWGQQETQYF.

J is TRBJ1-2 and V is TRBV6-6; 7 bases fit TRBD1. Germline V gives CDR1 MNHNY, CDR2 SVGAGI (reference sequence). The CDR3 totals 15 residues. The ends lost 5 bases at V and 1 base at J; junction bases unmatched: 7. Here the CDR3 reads CASSARQGVNYGYTF. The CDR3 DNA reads TGTGCCAGCAGTGCAAGACAGGGAGTTAACTATGGCTACACCTTC.

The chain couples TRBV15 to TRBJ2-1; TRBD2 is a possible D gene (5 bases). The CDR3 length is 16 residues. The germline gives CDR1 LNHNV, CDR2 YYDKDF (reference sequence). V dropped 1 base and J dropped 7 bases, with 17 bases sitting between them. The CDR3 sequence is CATSRAPVRTGNEQFF. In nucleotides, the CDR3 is TGTGCCACCAGCAGAGCCCCGGTCCGGACGGGGAATGAGCAGTTCTTC.

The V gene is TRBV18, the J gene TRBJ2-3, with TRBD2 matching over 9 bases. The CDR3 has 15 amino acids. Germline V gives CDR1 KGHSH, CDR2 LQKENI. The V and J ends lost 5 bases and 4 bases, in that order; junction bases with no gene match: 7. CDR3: CASSNSGSGSDTQYF. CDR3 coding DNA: TGTGCCAGCTCAAATAGCGGGAGCGGATCAGATACGCAGTATTTT. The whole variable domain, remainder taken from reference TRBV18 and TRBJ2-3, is NAGVMQNPRHLVRRRGQEARLRCSPMKGHSHVYWYRQLPEEGLKFMVYLQKENIIDESGMPKERFSAEFPKEGPSILRIQQVVRGDSAAYFCASSNSGSGSDTQYFGPGTRLTVL.

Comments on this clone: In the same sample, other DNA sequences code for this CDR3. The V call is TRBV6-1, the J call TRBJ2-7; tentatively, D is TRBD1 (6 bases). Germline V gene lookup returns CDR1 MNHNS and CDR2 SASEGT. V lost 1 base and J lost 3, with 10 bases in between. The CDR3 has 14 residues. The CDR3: CASSEGGTNYEQYF. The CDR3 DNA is TGTGCCAGCAGTGAAGGGGGGACAAACTACGAGCAGTACTTC.

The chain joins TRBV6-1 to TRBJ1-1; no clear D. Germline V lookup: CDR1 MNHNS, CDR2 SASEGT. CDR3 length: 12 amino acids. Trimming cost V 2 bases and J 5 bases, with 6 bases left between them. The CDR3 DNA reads TGTGCCAGCAGTGAACGGGGAACTGAAGCTTTCTTT. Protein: CASSERGTEAFF.

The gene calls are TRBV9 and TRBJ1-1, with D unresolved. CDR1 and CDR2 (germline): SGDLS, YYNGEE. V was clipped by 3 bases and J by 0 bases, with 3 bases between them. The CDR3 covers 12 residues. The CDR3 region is CASSGMNTEAFF. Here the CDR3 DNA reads TGTGCCAGCAGCGGTATGAACACTGAAGCTTTCTTT.

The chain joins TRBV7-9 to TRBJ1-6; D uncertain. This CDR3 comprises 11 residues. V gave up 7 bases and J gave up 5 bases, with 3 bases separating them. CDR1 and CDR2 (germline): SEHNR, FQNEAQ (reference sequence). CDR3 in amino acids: CASTDNSPLHF. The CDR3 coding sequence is TGTGCCAGCACCGATAATTCACCCCTCCACTTT. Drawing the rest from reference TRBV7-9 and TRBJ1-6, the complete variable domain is DTGVSQNPRHKITKRGQNVTFRCDPISEHNRLYWYRQTLGQGPEFLTYFQNEAQLEKSRLLSDRFSAERPKGSFSTLEIQRTEQGDSAMYLCASTDNSPLHFGNGTRLTVT.

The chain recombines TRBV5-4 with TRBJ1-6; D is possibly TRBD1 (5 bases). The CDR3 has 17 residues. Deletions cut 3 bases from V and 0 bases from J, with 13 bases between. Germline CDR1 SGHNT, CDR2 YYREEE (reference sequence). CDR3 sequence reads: CASSSGTPSSYNSPLHF. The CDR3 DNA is TGTGCCAGCAGCTCCGGGACTCCAAGCTCCTATAATTCACCCCTCCACTTT.

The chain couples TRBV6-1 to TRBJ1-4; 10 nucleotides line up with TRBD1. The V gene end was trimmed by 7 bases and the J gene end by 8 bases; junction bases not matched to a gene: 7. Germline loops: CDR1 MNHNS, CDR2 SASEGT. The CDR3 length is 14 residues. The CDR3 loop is CASIGTGDGEKLFF. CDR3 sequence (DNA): TGTGCCAGCATTGGGACAGGGGATGGGGAAAAACTGTTTTTT.

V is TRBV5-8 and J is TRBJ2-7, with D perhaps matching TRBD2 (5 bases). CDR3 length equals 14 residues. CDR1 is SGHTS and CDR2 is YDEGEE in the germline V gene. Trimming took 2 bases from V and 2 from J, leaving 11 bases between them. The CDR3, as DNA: TGTGCCAGCAGCTTTGGAGGAGAAGCCTACGAGCAGTACTTC. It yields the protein CASSFGGEAYEQYF. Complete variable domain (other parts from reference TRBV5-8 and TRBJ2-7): EAGVTQSPTHLIKTRGQQATLRCSPISGHTSVYWYQQALGLGLQFLLWYDEGEERNRGNFPPRFSGRQFPNYSSELNVNALELEDSALYLCASSFGGEAYEQYFGPGTRLTVT.

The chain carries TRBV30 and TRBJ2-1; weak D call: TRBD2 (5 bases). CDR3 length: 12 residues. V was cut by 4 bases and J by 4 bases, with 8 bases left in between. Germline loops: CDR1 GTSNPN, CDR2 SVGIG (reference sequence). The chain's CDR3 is CAWKRGYNEQFF. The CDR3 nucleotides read TGTGCCTGGAAGAGAGGGTACAATGAGCAGTTCTTC.

Here the CDR3 DNA reads TGTGCCAGCAGCCCCGGTAGCGGGAGTAGCAACAATGAGCAGTTCTTC. Amino acid sequence: CASSPGSGSSNNEQFF. The chain uses TRBV9 and TRBJ2-1; 9 bases fit TRBD2. Germline V gene data show CDR1 as SGDLS and CDR2 as YYNGEE. The V and J ends lost 4 bases and 5 bases, in that order; junction bases with no gene match: 10. The CDR3 runs to 16 residues.